Presented here are 14 T cell receptor beta chains from one specimen sequenced in a study of siplizumab effects on memory and regulatory T cells. The method was immunoSEQ multiplex PCR; TCRdb's version includes in-frame clones alone and lacks a portion of them. The sample lists some 100,000 clones; 92% were seen once. Sequenced material: Tregs sorted from blood. The receptors here all came from a human donor in good health.

The genes are TRBV5-1 and TRBJ2-2, with D unclear. Germline CDR1 is SGHRS and CDR2 is YFSETQ. The CDR3 extends over 14 amino acids. V lost 4 bases and J 0 bases, leaving 7 bases between the germline ends. The CDR3 spells CASSNQANTGELFF. CDR3 DNA: TGCGCCAGCAGCAATCAGGCGAACACCGGGGAGCTGTTTTTT.

The chain joins TRBV9 to TRBJ2-2; 8 nucleotides line up with TRBD2. Trimming at V came to 0 bases and at J to 3 bases, leaving 4 bases not matched to a gene. The CDR3 covers 16 residues. Looked up from germline, CDR1 is SGDLS and CDR2 is YYNGEE. The CDR3 reads CASSVVGSGDTGELFF. In nucleotides, the CDR3 is TGTGCCAGCAGCGTAGTGGGTAGCGGGGACACCGGGGAGCTGTTTTTT.

The V and J genes are TRBV19 and TRBJ2-3; 7 bases line up with TRBD2. The CDR3 is 14 residues long. The V segment lost 11 bases and the J segment 2 bases; nucleotides outside the gene matches: 10. Germline assignment: CDR1 LNHDA and CDR2 SQIVND (reference sequence). The CDR3 reads CASRGTSLTDTQYF. CDR3 sequence (DNA): TGTGCCTCGCGGGGGACTTCCCTCACAGATACGCAGTATTTT.

Regarding this clone: At one end, the junction sequence differs from germline, possibly due to a read error. This chain links TRBV5-6 with TRBJ2-3, with D tentatively TRBD2 (5 bases). The CDR3 length is 14 residues. Germline CDR1 is SGHDT and CDR2 is YYEEEE. The CDR3 region is CTSSLASTLNTQYF. Written as DNA, the CDR3 is TGTACCAGCAGCTTGGCTAGCACTCTTAATACGCAGTATTTT.

The gene calls are TRBV29-1 and TRBJ2-7; 9 positions match TRBD2. This CDR3 has 13 amino acids. V dropped 4 bases and J dropped 9; count of bases not matched to a gene: 10. The germline V gene encodes CDR1 SQVTM and CDR2 ANQGSEA. CDR3 nucleotide sequence: TGCAGCGTTGTGCCCATAGCGGGAGATCGGCAGTACTTC. It yields the protein CSVVPIAGDRQYF.

This clone has just a few counts. The chain uses TRBV4-2 and TRBJ1-6; D unclear. Germline V gives CDR1 LGHNA, CDR2 YNFKEQ. This CDR3 has 15 residues. V lost 3 bases to trimming and J lost 7 bases, with 13 bases between them. CDR3 in amino acids: CASSQPQVENSPLHF. CDR3 coding DNA: TGTGCCAGCAGCCAGCCCCAGGTTGAGAATTCACCCCTCCACTTT.

Only one count was recorded for this clone. This chain connects TRBV9 to TRBJ2-3; 12 bases agree with TRBD2. CDR1 and CDR2 (germline): SGDLS, YYNGEE. The CDR3 covers 17 residues. Trimming removed 4 bases from V and 4 bases from J; junction bases left unmatched: 10. CDR3 residues: CASSLLLAGGRSDTQYF. DNA for the CDR3: TGTGCCAGCAGCCTTCTCCTAGCGGGGGGGCGATCAGATACGCAGTATTTT.

The chain joins TRBV18 to TRBJ1-2; 7 bases line up with TRBD1. CDR3 length: 13 residues. In germline, CDR1 is KGHSH, CDR2 LQKENI. V was clipped by 5 bases and J by 4 bases; unmatched bases: 4. The CDR3 DNA is TGTGCCAGCTCATCAGAGGGGGCCTATGGCTACACCTTC. This codes for CASSSEGAYGYTF.

The V call is TRBV5-5, the J call TRBJ1-2, with D perhaps TRBD1 (5 bases). The CDR3 totals 14 residues. Germline assignment: CDR1 SGHKS and CDR2 YYEKEE (reference sequence). V lost 6 bases and J lost 1, with 13 bases in between. The CDR3 loop is CASTGDHHNYGYTF. The CDR3 DNA is TGTGCCAGCACGGGGGATCATCATAACTATGGCTACACCTTC.

The chain is built from TRBV12-5 and TRBJ2-3; D is possibly TRBD1 or TRBD2 (5 bases each). Trimming pared 2 bases from V and 3 bases from J, leaving 12 bases between. Germline V lookup: CDR1 LGHNT, CDR2 FRNRAP. CDR3 length: 15 amino acids. This CDR3 reads CASGLLGTETDTQYF. The CDR3 DNA reads TGTGCTAGTGGTTTGCTGGGGACGGAGACAGATACGCAGTATTTT. Supplemented by reference TRBV12-5 and TRBJ2-3, the full variable domain reads DARVTQTPRHKVTEMGQEVTMRCQPILGHNTVFWYRQTMMQGLELLAYFRNRAPLDDSGMPKDRFSAEMPDATLATLKIQPSEPRDSAVYFCASGLLGTETDTQYFGPGTRLTVL.

This chain uses TRBV25-1 with TRBJ2-7; TRBD2 is a possible D gene (5 bases). The CDR3 is made up of 17 amino acids. V was cut by 0 bases and J by 3 bases, with 18 bases left in between. CDR1 MGHDK and CDR2 SYGVNS come from the germline V gene. This CDR3 reads CASSEYSVVAGYYEQYF. The CDR3 DNA is TGTGCCAGCAGTGAATATAGCGTGGTCGCCGGTTACTACGAGCAGTACTTC.

This chain uses TRBV7-2 with TRBJ1-5; the D gene is possibly TRBD1 (6 bases). This CDR3 contains 14 residues. V dropped 5 bases and J dropped 5 bases, with 13 bases sitting between them. The germline V gene encodes CDR1 SGHTA and CDR2 FQGNSA. CDR3 sequence reads: CASSRRDNDQPQHF. CDR3 nucleotide sequence: TGTGCCAGCAGCCGAAGGGACAACGATCAGCCCCAGCATTTT.

The chain employs TRBV11-2 and TRBJ2-7; D gene ambiguous. Trimming removed 5 bases at V and 3 bases at J, with 8 bases between. Germline-derived CDR1 and CDR2 are SGHAT and FQNNGV. This CDR3 comprises 12 residues. The CDR3 region is CASSRSGYEQYF. The CDR3 DNA sequence: TGTGCCAGCAGCAGGTCGGGCTACGAGCAGTACTTC. Full variable domain (missing parts from reference TRBV11-2 and TRBJ2-7): EAGVAQSPRYKIIEKRQSVAFWCNPISGHATLYWYQQILGQGPKLLIQFQNNGVVDDSQLPKDRFSAERLKGVDSTLKIQPAKLEDSAVYLCASSRSGYEQYFGPGTRLTVT.

This chain connects TRBV23-1 to TRBJ2-7; 7 bases are shared with TRBD1. TRBV23-1 is designated an ORF whose function remains uncertain. V shed 6 bases and J 5 bases; nucleotides not matched to a gene: 10. The CDR3 is made up of 14 amino acids. CDR3 in amino acids: CASRRGQTSDEQYF. Here the CDR3 DNA reads TGCGCCAGCAGGAGGGGACAGACTTCGGACGAGCAGTACTTC.